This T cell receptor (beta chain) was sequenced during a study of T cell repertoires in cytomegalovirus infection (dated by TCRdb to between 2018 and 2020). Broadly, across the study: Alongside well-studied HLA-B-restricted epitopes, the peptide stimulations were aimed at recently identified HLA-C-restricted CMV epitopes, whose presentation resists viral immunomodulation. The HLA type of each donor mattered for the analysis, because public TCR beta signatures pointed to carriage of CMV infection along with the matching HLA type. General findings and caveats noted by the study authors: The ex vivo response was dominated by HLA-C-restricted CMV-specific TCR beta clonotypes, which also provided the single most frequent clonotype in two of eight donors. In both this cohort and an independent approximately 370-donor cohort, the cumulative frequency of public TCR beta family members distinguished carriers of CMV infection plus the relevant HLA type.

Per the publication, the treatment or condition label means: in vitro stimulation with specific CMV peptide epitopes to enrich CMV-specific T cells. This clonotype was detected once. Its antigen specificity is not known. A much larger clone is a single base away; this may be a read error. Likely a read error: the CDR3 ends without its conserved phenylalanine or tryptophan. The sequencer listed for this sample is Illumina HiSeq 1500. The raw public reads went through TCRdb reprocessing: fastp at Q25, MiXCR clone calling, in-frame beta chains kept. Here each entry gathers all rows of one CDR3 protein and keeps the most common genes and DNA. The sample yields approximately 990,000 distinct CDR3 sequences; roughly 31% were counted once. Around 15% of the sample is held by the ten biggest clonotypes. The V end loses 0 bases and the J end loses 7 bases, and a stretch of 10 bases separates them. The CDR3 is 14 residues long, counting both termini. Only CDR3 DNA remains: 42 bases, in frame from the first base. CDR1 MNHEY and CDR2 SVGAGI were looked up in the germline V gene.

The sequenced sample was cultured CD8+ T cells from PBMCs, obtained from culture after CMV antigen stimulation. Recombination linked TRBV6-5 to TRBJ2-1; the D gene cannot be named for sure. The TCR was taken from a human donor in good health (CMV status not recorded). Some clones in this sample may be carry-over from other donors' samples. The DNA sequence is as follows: TGTGCCAGCAGTTACTCGCCAAGGTCTAATGAGCAGTTCTAC. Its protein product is CASSYSPRSNEQFY.